This T cell receptor beta chain was found in a study of immune evolution from preneoplasia to lung adenocarcinoma. TCRdb keeps only in-frame clones here, not all; method: immunoSEQ multiplex PCR. Here the sample spans around 40,000 clones, roughly 80% being singletons. The CDR3 sequence is 13 residues long. Germline V lookup: CDR1 SNHLY, CDR2 FYNNEI. Trimming stripped 8 bases from V and 7 bases from J, with 15 bases between. This rearrangement joins TRBV2 to TRBJ1-5, with a weak D call TRBD1 (6 bases). The origin of this receptor is a person between 60 and 69 years old with lung adenocarcinoma. Sequenced material: FFPE invasive lung adenocarcinoma tissue. The CDR3 DNA reads TGTGCCAGCGGAGGGGGGGTAAAGCAGCCCCAGCATTTT. The encoded protein is CASGGGVKQPQHF.